The rows below give T cell receptor beta chains drawn from one sample of a study of blood T cell repertoires in COVID-19. Measured with immunoSEQ multiplex PCR; TCRdb has only the in-frame clones, and not every one. The repertoire holds 140,000 to 150,000 clones, with roughly 90% as singletons. Sequenced: peripheral blood. These receptors came from a man aged 60-69 years with active or convalescent COVID-19. Each CDR3 is given with its conserved first and last residue. A D gene is named only where the DNA matches it firmly. Size is omitted from some rows. Given values are once, few, many or a class for expanded clones.

TGTGCCAGTAGTATAGATGGGCGGCCCCAGCATTTT,CASSIDGRPQHF,NA,NA,TRBJ1-5,TRBV19
TGTGCCACCAGTGATCCACAGGGACAGCCCCAGCATTTT,CATSDPQGQPQHF,NA,NA,TRBJ1-5,TRBV24-1
TGTGCCAGCAGCTTGGAGCGGACGACAGGCCTCAGGATTAGTTATGGCTACACCTTC,CASSLERTTGLRISYGYTF,NA,NA,TRBJ1-2,TRBV5-6
TGTGCCACCAGTGACACGGGACAGGTAGAGACCCAGTACTTC,CATSDTGQVETQYF,once,TRBD1,TRBJ2-5,TRBV24-1
TGTGCCAGCAGCCAGGGAACAGGTAGGGCAGTCTATGGCTACACCTTC,CASSQGTGRAVYGYTF,NA,NA,TRBJ1-2,TRBV3-1/TRBV3-2
TGTGCCAGCAGCGTAGGACTAGCGGATTATTACAATGAGCAGTTCTTC,CASSVGLADYYNEQFF,few,TRBD2,TRBJ2-1,TRBV9
TGCGCCAGCAGCCAAGATTCAAAGGGGGCTGATGAGCAGTTCTTC,CASSQDSKGADEQFF,once,TRBD1,TRBJ2-1,TRBV4-3
TGTGCCACCAGTGGAACTGGGACAGCCTCGTTTCAGCCCCAGCATTTT,CATSGTGTASFQPQHF,NA,TRBD1,TRBJ1-5,TRBV24-1
TGTGCCAGCAGTTTAGGAGCCACGGGCACCGGGGAGCTGTTTTTT,CASSLGATGTGELFF,NA,NA,TRBJ2-2,TRBV28
TGTGCCAGCGCGGGCCGACCGCCCCATGGCTACACCTTC,CASAGRPPHGYTF,once,NA,TRBJ1-2,TRBV28
TGTGCCAGCAGTCGACAGGGGAAGGAGAACGAGCAGTACTTC,CASSRQGKENEQYF,NA,TRBD1,TRBJ2-7,TRBV6-6
TGTGCCAGCAGCTTCAGGGGGCTCCCAGGCTACACCTTC,CASSFRGLPGYTF,NA,TRBD1,TRBJ1-2,TRBV5-6
TGTGCCAGCTCCCCTCTGGCAGGCATTGGAGAGACCCAGTACTTC,CASSPLAGIGETQYF,NA,NA,TRBJ2-5,TRBV18
TGTGCCAGCAGCTTAGTCACCGGGGGTAAAGTCAATCAGCCCCAGCATTTT,CASSLVTGGKVNQPQHF,NA,NA,TRBJ1-5,TRBV7-2
TGTGCCACCAGTGACCCAGGACAAACACATGGCTACACCTTC,CATSDPGQTHGYTF,NA,NA,TRBJ1-2,TRBV24-1
TGTGCCAGCAGGCCAGTTTTCAATCAGCCCCAGCATTTT,CASRPVFNQPQHF,NA,NA,TRBJ1-5,TRBV6-5
TGTGCCAGCAGTTTCCGGGACAGATACAATCAGCCCCAGCATTTT,CASSFRDRYNQPQHF,NA,TRBD1,TRBJ1-5,TRBV28
TGTGCCAGCAGCCCGGGGGGGCGGGGAGAGACCCAGTACTTC,CASSPGGRGETQYF,NA,TRBD2,TRBJ2-5,TRBV9
TGTGCCAGCAGCTTGGGCAGGGATGGCTACACCTTC,CASSLGRDGYTF,NA,NA,TRBJ1-2,TRBV5-6
TGTGCCAGCAGCTTAGCGGCGGTTACTAGCAATCAGCCCCAGCATTTT,CASSLAAVTSNQPQHF,NA,NA,TRBJ1-5,TRBV7-8
TGTGCCAGCTCACCACCAGGGGGCAATGAGCAGTTCTTC,CASSPPGGNEQFF,NA,NA,TRBJ2-1,TRBV18
TGTGCCAGCAGTCCCTCCCGGACAGCGCAGGGCTACACCTTC,CASSPSRTAQGYTF,NA,NA,TRBJ1-2,TRBV27
TGTGCCACCAGTGACCCGGACAGCCACCAAGAGACCCAGTACTTC,CATSDPDSHQETQYF,NA,NA,TRBJ2-5,TRBV24-1
TGTGCCAGCAGTTCCCCGGGGAGGTCAGACTATGGCTACACCTTC,CASSSPGRSDYGYTF,NA,NA,TRBJ1-2,TRBV6-2/TRBV6-3
TGTGCCAGCACCTCCGCCTCGACAGGGGGAAAGGACGAGCAGTACTTC,CASTSASTGGKDEQYF,NA,TRBD1,TRBJ2-7,TRBV28
TGTGCCAGCAGCAGGAGGACCGGGCAAGATGAAGCTTTCTTT,CASSRRTGQDEAFF,NA,NA,TRBJ1-1,TRBV6-2/TRBV6-3
TGTGCCAGCAGGACAGCGAACACTGAAGCTTTCTTT,CASRTANTEAFF,NA,NA,TRBJ1-1,TRBV28
TGTGCCAGCAGTTCAAAGGGGGAACGAGGCTACACCTTC,CASSSKGERGYTF,NA,NA,TRBJ1-2,TRBV28
TGTGCCAGCAGCTCCCGGGGTAGGGCTAATGAAAAACTGTTTTTT,CASSSRGRANEKLFF,NA,NA,TRBJ1-4,TRBV9
TGTGCCAGTGAACCCGGACAGGGGGCTTATATGAACACTGAAGCTTTCTTT,CASEPGQGAYMNTEAFF,NA,TRBD1,TRBJ1-1,TRBV19
TGCGCCAGCAGCTTGACCGCCGGGGTGGGCACCGGGGAGCTGTTTTTT,CASSLTAGVGTGELFF,NA,NA,TRBJ2-2,TRBV5-1
TGTGCCAGCAGCGATGGGGGGGTAGGGTATGGCTACACCTTC,CASSDGGVGYGYTF,NA,NA,TRBJ1-2,TRBV2
TGTGCCAGCAGCCACCCCGGGACAGCCTACGAGCAGTACTTC,CASSHPGTAYEQYF,NA,TRBD1,TRBJ2-7,TRBV11-2
TGTGCCAGCAGCTTTCGAGGGTCCTTGAGCTCCTACAATGAGCAGTTCTTC,CASSFRGSLSSYNEQFF,few,NA,TRBJ2-1,TRBV5-5
TGTGCCAGCAGTTACCCCCAGGGACAGCTCACAGATACGCAGTATTTT,CASSYPQGQLTDTQYF,NA,TRBD1,TRBJ2-3,TRBV28
TGTGCCAGCAGCCCACAGGGAGGGGACTATGGCTACACCTTC,CASSPQGGDYGYTF,once,NA,TRBJ1-2,TRBV7-2
TGCGCCAGCAGCCAACGGGGGGGCGGCTACACCTTC,CASSQRGGGYTF,NA,NA,TRBJ1-2,TRBV5-1
NA,CTSSQKFASGNHTGELFF,NA,NA,TRBJ2-2,TRBV1
TGTGCCAGCAGACCTGGACAGGGGGCAGGGCACGAGCAGTACTTC,CASRPGQGAGHEQYF,NA,TRBD1,TRBJ2-7,TRBV4-2
TGTGCCAGCTCACGTCAGGAAGGAAAACTGTTTTTT,CASSRQEGKLFF,NA,NA,TRBJ1-4,TRBV18
TGTGCCAGCAGTCCGGGACAGCAATCTATGCGTGGCTACACCTTC,CASSPGQQSMRGYTF,NA,TRBD1,TRBJ1-2,TRBV28
TGTGCCACCAGTGGAACGAGGAAGGGGGATAGTGAAAAACTGTTTTTT,CATSGTRKGDSEKLFF,NA,NA,TRBJ1-4,TRBV24-1
TGTGCCAGCAGCTCGGGACTAGGCACAGATACGCAGTATTTT,CASSSGLGTDTQYF,NA,TRBD2,TRBJ2-3,TRBV3-1/TRBV3-2
TGTGCCAGCAGCTTCTTGGAGAGGGACAGGTATTTT,CASSFLERDRYF,NA,TRBD1,TRBJ2-3,TRBV7-2
TGTGCCAGCAGTCTCCGACTCGTCAATGAGCAGTTCTTC,CASSLRLVNEQFF,NA,NA,TRBJ2-1,TRBV6-2/TRBV6-3
TGTGCCAGTAAGGACAGCCAAGTACGCAACTCTCAGCCCCAGCATTTT,CASKDSQVRNSQPQHF,NA,NA,TRBJ1-5,TRBV19
TGTGCCAGCAGCCGGGGATCGGGGGGCGTCTATGGCTACACCTTC,CASSRGSGGVYGYTF,NA,NA,TRBJ1-2,TRBV3-1/TRBV3-2
TGTGCCAGCTCTCCTGACACTGAAGCTTTCTTT,CASSPDTEAFF,NA,NA,TRBJ1-1,TRBV18
TGTGCCAGTAGTATCAACAGGGGCAACTATGTGAGCAATCAGCCCCAGCATTTT,CASSINRGNYVSNQPQHF,NA,TRBD1,TRBJ1-5,TRBV19
TGCGCCAGCAGCCCACAAGGGGGCAACACTGAAGCTTTCTTT,CASSPQGGNTEAFF,NA,TRBD1,TRBJ1-1,TRBV5-1
TGTGCCAGCAGCTACACATCAAGCACAGATACGCAGTATTTT,CASSYTSSTDTQYF,NA,NA,TRBJ2-3,TRBV7-3